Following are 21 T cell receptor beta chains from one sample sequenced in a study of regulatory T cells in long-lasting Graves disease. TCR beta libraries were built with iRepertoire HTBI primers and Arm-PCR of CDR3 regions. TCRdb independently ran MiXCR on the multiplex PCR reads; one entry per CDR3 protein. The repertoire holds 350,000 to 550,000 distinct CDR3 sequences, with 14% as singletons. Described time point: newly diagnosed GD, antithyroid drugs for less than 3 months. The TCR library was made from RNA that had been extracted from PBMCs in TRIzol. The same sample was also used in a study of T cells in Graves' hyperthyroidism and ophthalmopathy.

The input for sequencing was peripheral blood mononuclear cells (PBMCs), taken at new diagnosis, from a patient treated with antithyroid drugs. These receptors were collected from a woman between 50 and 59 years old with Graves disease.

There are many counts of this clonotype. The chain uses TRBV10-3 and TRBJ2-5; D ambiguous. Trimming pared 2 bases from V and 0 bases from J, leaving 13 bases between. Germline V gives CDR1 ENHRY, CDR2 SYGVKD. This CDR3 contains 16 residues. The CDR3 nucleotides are TGTGCCATCAGTGAGATCCGCATACCGTACCAAGAGACCCAGTACTTC. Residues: CAISEIRIPYQETQYF.

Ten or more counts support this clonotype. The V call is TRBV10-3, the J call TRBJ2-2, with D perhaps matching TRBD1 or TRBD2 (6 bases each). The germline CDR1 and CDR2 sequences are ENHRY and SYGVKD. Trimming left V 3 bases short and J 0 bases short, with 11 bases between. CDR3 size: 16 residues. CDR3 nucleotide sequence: TGTGCCATCAGTGAAGGAGGGACAACGAACACCGGGGAGCTGTTTTTT. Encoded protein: CAISEGGTTNTGELFF.

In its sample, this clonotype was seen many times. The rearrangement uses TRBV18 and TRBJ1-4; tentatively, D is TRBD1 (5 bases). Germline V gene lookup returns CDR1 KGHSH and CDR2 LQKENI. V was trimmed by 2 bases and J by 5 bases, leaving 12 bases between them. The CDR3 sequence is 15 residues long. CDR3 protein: CASSPAGATNEKLFF. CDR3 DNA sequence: TGTGCCAGCTCACCAGCCGGGGCCACAAATGAAAAACTGTTTTTT.

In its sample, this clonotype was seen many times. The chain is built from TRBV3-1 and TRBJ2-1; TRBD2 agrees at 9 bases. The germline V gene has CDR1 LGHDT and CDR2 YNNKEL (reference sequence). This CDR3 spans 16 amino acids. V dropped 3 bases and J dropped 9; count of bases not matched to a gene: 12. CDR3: CASSHGGTSLAGEQFF. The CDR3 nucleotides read TGTGCCAGCAGCCATGGTGGGACTAGCCTCGCAGGTGAGCAGTTCTTC.

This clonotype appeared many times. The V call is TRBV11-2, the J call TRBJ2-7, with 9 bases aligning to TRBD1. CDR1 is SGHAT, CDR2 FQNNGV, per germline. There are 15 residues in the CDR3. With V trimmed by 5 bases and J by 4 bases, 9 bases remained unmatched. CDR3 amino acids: CASSRAVGTGYEQYF. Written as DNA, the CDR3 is TGTGCCAGCAGCCGGGCGGTCGGGACAGGGTACGAGCAGTACTTC.

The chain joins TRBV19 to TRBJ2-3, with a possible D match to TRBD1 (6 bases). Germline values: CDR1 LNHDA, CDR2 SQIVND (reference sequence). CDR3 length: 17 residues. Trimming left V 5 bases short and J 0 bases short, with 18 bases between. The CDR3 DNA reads TGTGCCAGTAGTGGACAGCGAGAGGGGTCTAGCACAGATACGCAGTATTTT. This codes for CASSGQREGSSTDTQYF.

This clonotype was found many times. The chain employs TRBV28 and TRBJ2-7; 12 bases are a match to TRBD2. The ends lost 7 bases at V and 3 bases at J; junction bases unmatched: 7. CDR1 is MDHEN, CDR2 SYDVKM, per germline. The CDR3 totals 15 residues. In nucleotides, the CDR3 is TGTGCCAGCACCCCCCGGACTAGCGGGATCTACGAGCAGTACTTC. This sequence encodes CASTPRTSGIYEQYF.

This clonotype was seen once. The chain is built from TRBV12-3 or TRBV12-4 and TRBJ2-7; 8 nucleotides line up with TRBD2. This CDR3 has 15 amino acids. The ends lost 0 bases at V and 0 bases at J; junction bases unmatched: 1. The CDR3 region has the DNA TGTGCCAGCAGTTTAGCTAGCGGGGTCTCCTACGAGCAGTACTTC. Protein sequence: CASSLASGVSYEQYF.

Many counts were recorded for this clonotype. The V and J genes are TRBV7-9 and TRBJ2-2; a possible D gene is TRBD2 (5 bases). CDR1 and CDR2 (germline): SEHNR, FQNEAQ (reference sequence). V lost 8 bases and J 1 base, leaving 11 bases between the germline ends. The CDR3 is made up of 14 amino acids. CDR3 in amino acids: CASGSLGNTGELFF. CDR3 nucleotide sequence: TGTGCCAGCGGGAGCCTGGGGAACACCGGGGAGCTGTTTTTT.

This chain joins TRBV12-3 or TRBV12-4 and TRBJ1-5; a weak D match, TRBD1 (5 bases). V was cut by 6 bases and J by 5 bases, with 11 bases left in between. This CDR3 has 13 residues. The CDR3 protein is CASSDGTYQPQHF. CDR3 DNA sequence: TGTGCCAGCAGCGACGGGACTTATCAGCCCCAGCATTTT.

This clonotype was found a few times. The CDR3 loop is CASSQGQGKSNQPQHF. CDR3 bases: TGCGCCAGCAGCCAGGGACAGGGGAAGAGCAATCAGCCCCAGCATTTT. The chain employs TRBV4-1 and TRBJ1-5, with 10 bases matching TRBD1. V lost 3 bases, J lost 1 base, and 3 bases stayed unmatched. This CDR3 contains 16 residues. Germline-derived CDR1 and CDR2 are MGHRA and YSYEKL.

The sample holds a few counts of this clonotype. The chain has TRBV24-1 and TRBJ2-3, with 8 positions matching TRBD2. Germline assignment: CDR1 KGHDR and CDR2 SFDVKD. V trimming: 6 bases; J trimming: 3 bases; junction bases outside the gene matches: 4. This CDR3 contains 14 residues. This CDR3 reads CATSLREGTDTQYF. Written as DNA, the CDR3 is TGTGCCACCAGTCTACGGGAGGGGACAGATACGCAGTATTTT.

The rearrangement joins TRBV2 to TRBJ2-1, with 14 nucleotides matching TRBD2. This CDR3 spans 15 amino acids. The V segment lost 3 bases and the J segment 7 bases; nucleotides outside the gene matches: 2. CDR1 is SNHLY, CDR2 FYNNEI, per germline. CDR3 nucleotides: TGTGCCAGCAGTGATGGGACTAGCGGGAGTAATGAGCAGTTCTTC. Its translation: CASSDGTSGSNEQFF.

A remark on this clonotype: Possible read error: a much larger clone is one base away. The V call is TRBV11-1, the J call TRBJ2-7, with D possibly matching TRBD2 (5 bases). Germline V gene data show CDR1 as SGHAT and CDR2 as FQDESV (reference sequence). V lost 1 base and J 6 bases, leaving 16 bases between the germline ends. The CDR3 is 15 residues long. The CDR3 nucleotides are TGTGCCAGCAGCTTAGTGACGGGGAGTATGAGCGAGCAGTACTTC. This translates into CASSLVTGSMSEQYF. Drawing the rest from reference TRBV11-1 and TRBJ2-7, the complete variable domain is EAEVAQSPRYKITEKSQAVAFWCDPISGHATLYWYRQILGQGPELLVQFQDESVVDDSQLPKDRFSAERLKGVDSTLKIQPAELGDSAMYLCASSLVTGSMSEQYFGPGTRLTVT.

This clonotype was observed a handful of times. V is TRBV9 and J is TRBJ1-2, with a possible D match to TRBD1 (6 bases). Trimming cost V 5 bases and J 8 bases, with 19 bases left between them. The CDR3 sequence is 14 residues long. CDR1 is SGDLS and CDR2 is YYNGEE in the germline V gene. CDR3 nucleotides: TGTGCCAGCAGTGCACAGGGTGGATGGAAAGGCTACACCTTC. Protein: CASSAQGGWKGYTF.

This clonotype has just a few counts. This CDR3 reads CASSQEAWGSSYEQYF. As DNA, the CDR3 is TGTGCCAGCAGCCAAGAGGCGTGGGGAAGCTCCTACGAGCAGTACTTC. The chain joins TRBV3-1 to TRBJ2-7; D gene ambiguous. V was pared by 0 bases and J by 0 bases, with 12 bases between. This CDR3 comprises 16 residues. In germline, CDR1 is LGHDT, CDR2 YNNKEL (reference sequence).

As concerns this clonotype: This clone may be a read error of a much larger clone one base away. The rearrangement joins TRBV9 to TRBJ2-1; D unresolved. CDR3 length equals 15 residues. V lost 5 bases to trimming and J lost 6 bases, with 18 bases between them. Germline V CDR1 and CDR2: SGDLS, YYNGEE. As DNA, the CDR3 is TGTGCCAGCAGGTCAGGAGTGGGTCCTACCAATGAGCAGTTCTTC. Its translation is CASRSGVGPTNEQFF.

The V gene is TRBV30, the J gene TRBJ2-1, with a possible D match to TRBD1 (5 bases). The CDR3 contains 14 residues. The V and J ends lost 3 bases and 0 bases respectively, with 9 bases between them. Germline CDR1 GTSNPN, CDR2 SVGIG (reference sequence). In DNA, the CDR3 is TGTGCCTGGAGAGCTAGGGGCTCCTACAATGAGCAGTTCTTC. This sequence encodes CAWRARGSYNEQFF.

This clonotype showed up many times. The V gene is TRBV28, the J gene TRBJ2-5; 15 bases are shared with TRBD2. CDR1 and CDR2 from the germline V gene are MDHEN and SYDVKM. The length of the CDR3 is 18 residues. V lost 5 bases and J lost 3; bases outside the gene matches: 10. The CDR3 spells CASSASGTSGRNKETQYF. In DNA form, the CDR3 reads TGTGCCAGCAGTGCCTCCGGGACTAGCGGGAGGAACAAAGAGACCCAGTACTTC.

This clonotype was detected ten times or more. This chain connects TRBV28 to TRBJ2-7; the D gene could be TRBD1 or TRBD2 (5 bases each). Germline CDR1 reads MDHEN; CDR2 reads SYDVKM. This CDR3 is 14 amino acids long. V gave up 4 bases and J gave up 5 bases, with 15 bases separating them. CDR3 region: CASSYRADTHEQYF. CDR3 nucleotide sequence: TGTGCCAGCAGTTATAGAGCGGACACCCACGAGCAGTACTTC.

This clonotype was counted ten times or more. This chain's CDR3 is CSAGAEVGIAVYTF. For the CDR3, the DNA is TGCAGTGCTGGGGCGGAAGTGGGGATTGCTGTCTACACCTTC. The V call is TRBV20-1, the J call TRBJ1-2, with a possible D match to TRBD1 (5 bases). Looked up from germline, CDR1 is DFQATT and CDR2 is SNEGSKA (reference sequence). The CDR3 loop spans 14 amino acids. V gave up 5 bases and J gave up 10 bases, with 23 bases separating them.